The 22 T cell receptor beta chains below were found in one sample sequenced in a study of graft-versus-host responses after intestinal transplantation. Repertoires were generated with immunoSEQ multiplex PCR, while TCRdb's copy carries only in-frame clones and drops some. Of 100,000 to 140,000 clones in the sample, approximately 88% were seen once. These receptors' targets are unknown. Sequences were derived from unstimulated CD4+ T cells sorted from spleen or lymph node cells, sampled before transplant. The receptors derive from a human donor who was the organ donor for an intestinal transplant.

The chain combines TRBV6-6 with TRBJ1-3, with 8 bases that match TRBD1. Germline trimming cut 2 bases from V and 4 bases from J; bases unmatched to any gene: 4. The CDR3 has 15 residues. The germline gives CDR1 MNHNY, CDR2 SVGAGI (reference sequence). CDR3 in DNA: TGTGCCAGCAGTTACGGGGGGACAGGAGGAAACACCATATATTTT. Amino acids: CASSYGGTGGNTIYF.

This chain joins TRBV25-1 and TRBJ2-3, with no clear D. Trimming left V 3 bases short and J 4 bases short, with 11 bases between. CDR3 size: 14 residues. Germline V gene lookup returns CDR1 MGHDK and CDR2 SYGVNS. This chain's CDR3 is CASSDAPNSDTQYF. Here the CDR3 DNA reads TGTGCCAGCAGTGATGCGCCCAACTCAGATACGCAGTATTTT.

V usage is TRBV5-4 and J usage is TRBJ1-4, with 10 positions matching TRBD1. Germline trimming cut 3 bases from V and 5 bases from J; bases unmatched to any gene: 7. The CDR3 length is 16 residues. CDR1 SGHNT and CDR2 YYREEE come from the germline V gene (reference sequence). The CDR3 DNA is TGTGCCAGCAGCTCGCTGACAGGGGGCGAGAATGAAAAACTGTTTTTT. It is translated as CASSSLTGGENEKLFF.

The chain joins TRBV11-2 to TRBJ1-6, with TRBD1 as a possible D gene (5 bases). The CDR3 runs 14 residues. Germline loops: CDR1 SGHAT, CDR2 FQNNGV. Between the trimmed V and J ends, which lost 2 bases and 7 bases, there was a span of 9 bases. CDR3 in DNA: TGTGCCAGCAGCTTAATAGGGACCAATTCACCCCTCCACTTT. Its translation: CASSLIGTNSPLHF.

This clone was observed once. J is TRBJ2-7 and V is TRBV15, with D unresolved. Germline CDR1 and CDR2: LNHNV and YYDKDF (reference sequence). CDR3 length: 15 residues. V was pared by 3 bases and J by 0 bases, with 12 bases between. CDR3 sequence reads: CATSRRLESSYEQYF. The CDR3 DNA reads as TGTGCCACCAGCAGGAGACTCGAGAGCTCCTACGAGCAGTACTTC.

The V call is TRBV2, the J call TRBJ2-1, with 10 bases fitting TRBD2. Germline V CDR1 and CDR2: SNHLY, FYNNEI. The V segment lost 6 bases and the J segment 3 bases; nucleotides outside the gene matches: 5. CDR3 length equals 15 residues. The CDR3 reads CASRTGLASYNEQFF. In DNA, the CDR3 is TGTGCCAGCAGAACGGGACTAGCGAGCTACAATGAGCAGTTCTTC.

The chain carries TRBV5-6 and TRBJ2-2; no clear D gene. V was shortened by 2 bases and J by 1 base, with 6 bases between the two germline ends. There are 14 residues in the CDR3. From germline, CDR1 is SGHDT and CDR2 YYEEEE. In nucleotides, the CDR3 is TGTGCCAGCAGCTTCGTTATGAACACCGGGGAGCTGTTTTTT. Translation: CASSFVMNTGELFF.

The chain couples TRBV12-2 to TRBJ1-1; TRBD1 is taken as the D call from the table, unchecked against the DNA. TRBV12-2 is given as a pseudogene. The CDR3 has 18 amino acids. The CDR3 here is CANISKPHPRDRGGQAFF. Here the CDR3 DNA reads TGTGCAAACATAAGTAAGCCTCACCCCCGGGACAGGGGTGGTCAAGCTTTCTTT.

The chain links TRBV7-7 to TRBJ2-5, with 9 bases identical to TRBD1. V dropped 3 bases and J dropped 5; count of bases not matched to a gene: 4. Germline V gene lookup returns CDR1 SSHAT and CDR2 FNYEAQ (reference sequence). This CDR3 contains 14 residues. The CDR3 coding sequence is TGTGCCAGCAGCTTGACAGGGGGTATGGAGACCCAGTACTTC. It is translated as CASSLTGGMETQYF.

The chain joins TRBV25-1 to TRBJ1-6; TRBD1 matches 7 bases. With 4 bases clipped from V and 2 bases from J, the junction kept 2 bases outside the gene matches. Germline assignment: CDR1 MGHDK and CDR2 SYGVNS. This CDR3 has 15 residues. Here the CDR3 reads CASSARGAYNSPLHF. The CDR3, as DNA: TGTGCCAGCAGTGCCAGGGGGGCCTATAATTCACCCCTCCACTTT.

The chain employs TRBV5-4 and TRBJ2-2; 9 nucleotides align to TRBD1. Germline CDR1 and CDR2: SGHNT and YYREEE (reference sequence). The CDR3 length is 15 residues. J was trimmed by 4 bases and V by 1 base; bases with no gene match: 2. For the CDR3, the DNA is TGTGCCAGCAGCTTGAACAGGGGGCTCACCGGGGAGCTGTTTTTT. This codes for CASSLNRGLTGELFF.

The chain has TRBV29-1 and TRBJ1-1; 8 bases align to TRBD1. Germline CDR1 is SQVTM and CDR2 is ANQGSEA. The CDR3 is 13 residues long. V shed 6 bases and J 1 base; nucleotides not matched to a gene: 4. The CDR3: CSVPGGPNTEAFF. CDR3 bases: TGCAGCGTCCCAGGGGGCCCGAACACTGAAGCTTTCTTT.

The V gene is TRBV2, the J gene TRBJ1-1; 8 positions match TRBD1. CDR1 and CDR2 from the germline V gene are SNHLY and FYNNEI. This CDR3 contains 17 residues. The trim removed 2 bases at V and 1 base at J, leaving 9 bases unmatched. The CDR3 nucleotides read TGTGCCAGCAGTGAACCCCGGACAGGGAGTGGGAACACTGAAGCTTTCTTT. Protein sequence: CASSEPRTGSGNTEAFF.

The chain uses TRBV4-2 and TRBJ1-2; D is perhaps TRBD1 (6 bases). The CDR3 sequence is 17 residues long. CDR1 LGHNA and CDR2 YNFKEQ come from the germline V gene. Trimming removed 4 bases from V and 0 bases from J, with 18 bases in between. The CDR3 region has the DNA TGTGCCAGCAGCCGAGAGGGGGTAGGAGCCGCTAACTATGGCTACACCTTC. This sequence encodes CASSREGVGAANYGYTF.

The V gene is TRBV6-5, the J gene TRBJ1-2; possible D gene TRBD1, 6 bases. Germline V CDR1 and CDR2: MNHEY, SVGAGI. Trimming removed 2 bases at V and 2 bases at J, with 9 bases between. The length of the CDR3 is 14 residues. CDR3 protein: CASSYRDKNYGYTF. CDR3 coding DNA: TGTGCCAGCAGTTACCGGGACAAAAACTATGGCTACACCTTC.

CDR3 protein: CASSPRQGSDTGELFF. DNA for the CDR3: TGCGCCAGCAGCCCCCGACAGGGGTCTGACACCGGGGAGCTGTTTTTT. The chain recombines TRBV5-1 with TRBJ2-2; TRBD1 agrees at 8 bases. CDR3 length: 16 amino acids. CDR1 SGHRS and CDR2 YFSETQ come from the germline V gene. The J segment lost 3 bases and the V segment lost 4 bases, leaving 8 bases of the junction unmatched.

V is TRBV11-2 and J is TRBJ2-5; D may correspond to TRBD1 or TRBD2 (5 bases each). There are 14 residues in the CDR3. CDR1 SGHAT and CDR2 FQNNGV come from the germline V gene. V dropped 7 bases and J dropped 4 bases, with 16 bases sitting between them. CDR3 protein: CASNPAGAGETQYF. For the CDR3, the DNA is TGTGCCAGCAACCCCGCCGGGGCTGGAGAGACCCAGTACTTC.

The CDR3 DNA follows: TGCAGTGTTAGGGGGAACACTGAAGCTTTCTTT. Amino acids: CSVRGNTEAFF. The V and J genes are TRBV20-1 and TRBJ1-1; the D gene is possibly TRBD1 (5 bases). This CDR3 is 11 amino acids long. Germline V gene sequence: CDR1 DFQATT, CDR2 SNEGSKA (reference sequence). Trimming shortened V by 7 bases and J by 1 base, and 7 bases separated the two germline ends.

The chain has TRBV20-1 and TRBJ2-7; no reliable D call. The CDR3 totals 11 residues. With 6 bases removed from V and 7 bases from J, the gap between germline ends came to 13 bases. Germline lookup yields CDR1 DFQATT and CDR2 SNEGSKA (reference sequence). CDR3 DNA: TGCAGTGCCTCCCGCTCTGTGGAGCAGTACTTC. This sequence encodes CSASRSVEQYF.

Here the CDR3 DNA reads TGTGCCAGCAGCACGGGGGTAGGAGGGGCGTCTTCTAATGAAAAACTGTTTTTT. Amino acids: CASSTGVGGASSNEKLFF. This chain joins TRBV7-9 and TRBJ1-4, with a possible D match to TRBD1 (5 bases). V lost 5 bases and J 3 bases, leaving 22 bases between the germline ends. This CDR3 comprises 18 residues. The germline CDR1 and CDR2 sequences are SEHNR and FQNEAQ (reference sequence).

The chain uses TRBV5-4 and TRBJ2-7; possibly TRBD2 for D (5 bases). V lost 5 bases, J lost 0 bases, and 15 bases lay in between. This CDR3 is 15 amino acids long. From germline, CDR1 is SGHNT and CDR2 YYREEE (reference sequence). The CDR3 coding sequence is TGTGCCAGCAGTTTGAGCGGAGTGGACTCCTACGAGCAGTACTTC. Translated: CASSLSGVDSYEQYF.

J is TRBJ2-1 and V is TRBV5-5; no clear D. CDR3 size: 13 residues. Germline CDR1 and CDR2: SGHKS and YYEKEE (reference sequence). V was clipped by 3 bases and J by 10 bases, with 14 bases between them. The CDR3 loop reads CASSSTDLREQFF. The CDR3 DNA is TGTGCCAGCAGCTCTACGGATTTACGGGAGCAGTTCTTC.